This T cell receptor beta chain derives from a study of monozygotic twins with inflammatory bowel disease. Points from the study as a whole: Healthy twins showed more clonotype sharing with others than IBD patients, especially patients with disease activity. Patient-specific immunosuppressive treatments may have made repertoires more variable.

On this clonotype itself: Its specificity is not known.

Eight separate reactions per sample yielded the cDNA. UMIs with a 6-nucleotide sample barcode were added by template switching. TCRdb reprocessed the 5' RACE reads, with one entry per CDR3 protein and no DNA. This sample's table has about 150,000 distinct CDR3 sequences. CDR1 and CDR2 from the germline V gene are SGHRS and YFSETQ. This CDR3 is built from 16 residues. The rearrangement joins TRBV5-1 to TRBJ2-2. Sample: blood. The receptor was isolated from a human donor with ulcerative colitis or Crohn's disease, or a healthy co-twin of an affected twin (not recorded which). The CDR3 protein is CASSLTGLANTGELFF.